The rows below give T cell receptor beta chains drawn from one sample of a study of beta chain features in type 1 diabetes. Clones were sequenced by immunoSEQ multiplex PCR, and TCRdb holds only the in-frame ones, with some missing. The sample includes under 200,000 clones, about 8.1% of them seen just once. Source material: central memory CD4+ T cells from blood. Source of these receptors: a woman under 30 with type 1 diabetes. CDR3s include the opening cysteine and the closing phenylalanine or tryptophan. The D gene is left open where the match is weak. Only part of the rows carry a size: once, few, many, or a class if the clone is expanded.

j_call	v_call	d_call	clone_size	cdr3_aa	cdr3_nt
TRBJ2-7	TRBV28	NA	few	CASSLGSGQYF	TGTGCCAGCAGTTTAGGGTCAGGACAGTACTTC
TRBJ2-5	TRBV2	NA	many	CASTGEETQYF	TGTGCCAGCACCGGGGAGGAGACCCAGTACTTC
TRBJ2-7	TRBV6-4	NA	NA	CASNQDYEQYF	TGTGCCAGCAATCAGGACTACGAGCAGTACTTC
TRBJ1-2	TRBV6-4	NA	NA	CASSEGADYGYTF	TGTGCCAGCAGTGAAGGGGCTGACTATGGCTACACCTTC
TRBJ2-1	TRBV14	NA	NA	CASSQGLYNEQFF	TGTGCCAGCAGCCAAGGTCTTTACAATGAGCAGTTCTTC
TRBJ2-3	TRBV2	TRBD2	NA	CASSVGSGADTQYF	TGTGCCAGCAGTGTCGGTAGCGGGGCAGATACGCAGTATTTT
TRBJ1-1	TRBV10-3	TRBD1	few	CAISEGRGQEAFF	TGTGCCATCAGTGAGGGCAGGGGGCAGGAAGCTTTCTTT
TRBJ1-2	TRBV11-2	NA	many	CASTSTGRYGYTF	TGTGCCAGCACCTCGACAGGCCGCTATGGCTACACCTTC
TRBJ2-2	TRBV7-3	TRBD2	NA	CASSLSGTSRSGELFF	TGTGCCAGCAGCTTATCCGGGACTAGTAGGTCCGGGGAGCTGTTTTTT
TRBJ2-7	TRBV28	NA	NA	CASSLGGQSYEQYF	TGTGCCAGCAGTTTAGGAGGGCAATCCTACGAGCAGTACTTC
TRBJ2-1	TRBV4-3	TRBD2	few	CASSTAALAGGPNEQFF	TGCGCCAGCAGCACGGCAGCGCTAGCGGGGGGGCCCAATGAGCAGTTCTTC
TRBJ2-2	TRBV5-6	TRBD1	few	CASSVNRGVNTGELFF	TGTGCCAGCAGCGTGAACAGGGGGGTAAACACCGGGGAGCTGTTTTTT
TRBJ1-1	TRBV11-3	NA	few	CASSSSRRGTEAFF	TGTGCCAGCAGCTCATCTCGGCGGGGGACTGAAGCTTTCTTT
TRBJ2-7	TRBV7-3	NA	many	CASSDLAGGRYEQYF	TGTGCCAGCAGCGACCTCGCGGGTGGGCGCTACGAGCAGTACTTC
TRBJ2-1	TRBV15	NA	NA	CATSRDGTSSYNEQFF	TGTGCCACCAGCAGAGATGGCACCTCCTCCTACAATGAGCAGTTCTTC
TRBJ2-3	TRBV2	NA	NA	CASKQAGHTDTQYF	TGTGCCAGCAAGCAAGCGGGACACACAGATACGCAGTATTTT
TRBJ2-2	TRBV9	NA	NA	CASSVESAGELFF	TGTGCCAGCAGCGTAGAATCGGCCGGGGAGCTGTTTTTT
TRBJ2-7	TRBV5-1	TRBD1	few	CASRTGTGNYEQYF	TGCGCCAGCAGGACCGGGACAGGGAACTACGAGCAGTACTTC
TRBJ1-1	TRBV18	NA	few	CASSSENTEAFF	TGTGCCAGCTCCAGCGAAAACACTGAAGCTTTCTTT
TRBJ2-5	TRBV11-2	TRBD2	few	CASSFTTSGRNQETQYF	TGTGCCAGCAGCTTCACGACTAGCGGGAGGAACCAAGAGACCCAGTACTTC
TRBJ2-3	TRBV29-1	TRBD2	few	CSVLKAGGTDTQYF	TGCAGCGTCCTGAAAGCGGGGGGGACAGATACGCAGTATTTT
TRBJ2-1	TRBV15	NA	NA	CATSRVKNNEQFF	TGTGCCACCAGCAGAGTTAAAAACAATGAGCAGTTCTTC
TRBJ2-5	TRBV15	NA	NA	CATVQGRGQETQYF	TGTGCCACCGTACAGGGCCGGGGACAAGAGACCCAGTACTTC
TRBJ2-3	TRBV5-4	NA	few	CASSQEAAPTQYF	TGTGCCAGCAGCCAGGAGGCCGCCCCGACGCAGTATTTT
TRBJ2-7	TRBV19	TRBD2	NA	CASSRSTSGEYEQYF	TGTGCCAGTAGTCGATCGACTAGCGGGGAGTACGAGCAGTACTTC
TRBJ2-3	TRBV6-5	NA	NA	CATQTGTDTQYF	TGTGCCACCCAAACAGGGACAGATACGCAGTATTTT
TRBJ2-3	TRBV12-5	NA	few	CASGAQTGSDTQYF	TGTGCTAGTGGTGCCCAAACCGGGTCAGATACGCAGTATTTT
TRBJ1-3	TRBV10-3	TRBD1	NA	CAIRGDSGNTIYF	TGTGCCATCAGGGGGGACAGTGGAAACACCATATATTTT
TRBJ2-5	TRBV5-4	NA	NA	CASSLGTGSGQETQYF	TGTGCCAGCAGCTTGGGGACGGGGTCGGGTCAAGAGACCCAGTACTTC
TRBJ1-1	TRBV25-1	NA	few	CASTAGLNTEAFF	TGTGCCAGCACCGCAGGGTTGAACACTGAAGCTTTCTTT
TRBJ1-1	TRBV10-3	NA	NA	CAISAGKETEAFF	TGTGCCATCAGTGCAGGGAAGGAGACTGAAGCTTTCTTT
TRBJ1-6	TRBV27	NA	NA	CASRSRTLGGYDSPLHF	TGTGCCAGCAGGTCCCGGACCCTGGGGGGGTATGATTCACCCCTCCACTTT
TRBJ2-3	TRBV7-3	TRBD1	few	CASSLTTGVGTDTQYF	TGTGCCAGCAGCTTGACGACAGGGGTAGGCACAGATACGCAGTATTTT
TRBJ2-3	TRBV4-3	TRBD2	NA	CASSQGPSGSSTDTQYF	TGCGCCAGCAGCCAAGGCCCTAGCGGATCAAGCACAGATACGCAGTATTTT
TRBJ2-3	TRBV28	NA	few	CASSSMPGRDRTDTQYF	TGTGCCAGCAGCTCAATGCCCGGGCGGGACCGCACAGATACGCAGTATTTT
TRBJ2-1	TRBV9	TRBD1	few	CASSVGTGGSNEQFF	TGTGCCAGCAGCGTAGGGACAGGGGGCTCCAATGAGCAGTTCTTC
TRBJ2-1	TRBV6-6	NA	NA	CASTPWQVEGQFF	TGTGCCAGCACGCCGTGGCAGGTCGAGGGGCAGTTCTTC
TRBJ1-6	TRBV5-4	TRBD1	NA	CASSLVGQGNSPLHF	TGTGCCAGCAGCTTGGTGGGACAGGGTAATTCACCCCTCCACTTT
TRBJ1-2	TRBV7-2	NA	NA	CASSGDIGGYTF	TGTGCCAGCTCGGGGGATATTGGTGGCTACACCTTC
TRBJ1-5	TRBV19	TRBD1	few	CASGGTGNQPQHF	TGTGCCAGTGGAGGGACAGGTAATCAGCCCCAGCATTTT
TRBJ2-7	TRBV5-1	TRBD1	few	CASSLVIGQGATYEQYF	TGCGCCAGCAGCTTGGTGATCGGACAGGGGGCCACCTACGAGCAGTACTTC
TRBJ2-3	TRBV7-7	NA	NA	CASSQTGGVGTQYF	TGTGCCAGCAGCCAGACGGGCGGGGTTGGTACGCAGTATTTT
TRBJ2-1	TRBV7-2	TRBD2	few	CASSKQAPSGGQFF	TGTGCCAGCAGCAAGCAAGCCCCGAGCGGGGGACAGTTCTTC
TRBJ2-5	TRBV14	NA	NA	CASSQNILQETQYF	TGTGCCAGCAGCCAAAATATCTTACAAGAGACCCAGTACTTC
TRBJ1-6	TRBV7-2	NA	few	CASSLGVRGQPPLHF	TGTGCCAGCAGCTTAGGAGTGCGGGGTCAGCCACCCCTCCACTTT
TRBJ2-5	TRBV19	TRBD1	NA	CASRSAGTGRIDQYF	TGTGCCAGTAGATCAGCCGGGACAGGGCGGATTGACCAGTACTTC
TRBJ2-5	TRBV4-3	TRBD2	NA	CASSQALPSGASQETQYF	TGCGCCAGCAGCCAAGCTCTCCCTAGCGGTGCTTCCCAAGAGACCCAGTACTTC
TRBJ2-1	TRBV28	TRBD2	NA	CASSYPGLGVYNEQFF	TGTGCCAGCAGCTACCCGGGACTAGGAGTCTACAATGAGCAGTTCTTC
TRBJ1-1	TRBV18	NA	few	CASSSGQNTEAFF	TGTGCCAGCTCATCCGGACAGAACACTGAAGCTTTCTTT
TRBJ2-3	TRBV5-1	TRBD2	NA	CASSRIGGGTDTQYF	TGCGCCAGCAGCCGTATCGGGGGGGGCACAGATACGCAGTATTTT
TRBJ2-5	TRBV6-5	NA	NA	CASSYGQWETQYF	TGTGCCAGCAGTTACGGACAGTGGGAGACCCAGTACTTC
TRBJ1-2	TRBV30	NA	NA	CAWSLSYGYTF	TGTGCCTGGAGCCTGAGCTATGGCTACACCTTC
TRBJ1-5	TRBV28	NA	NA	CASSITTGLGSNDQPQHF	TGTGCCAGCAGTATCACCACAGGGCTCGGATCCAACGATCAGCCCCAGCATTTT